This TCR beta chain was observed in a study of identical twins. Whole-study findings and limits: Twins shared out-of-frame alpha sequences with excess low generation probability.

Looked up from germline, CDR1 is DFQATT and CDR2 is SNEGSKA (reference sequence). V dropped 6 bases and J dropped 9; count of bases not matched to a gene: 20. The CDR3 loop spans 16 amino acids. A remark on this clonotype: Its antigen remains unidentified.

The cDNA had a unique molecular identifier and a template-switch universal primer site. TCRdb passed the 5' RACE reads through MiXCR, listing each CDR3 protein once. The repertoire holds just under 550,000 distinct CDR3 sequences, with around 15% as singletons. The same data also contributed to another study, on yellow fever vaccine responses in identical twins. Turning to that study: Reports say the vaccine T cell response in twins looked partly convergent and partly personalized.

What was sequenced was CD4+ T cells sorted from blood. The J gene is TRBJ2-1, the V gene TRBV20-1; 7 nucleotides line up with TRBD2. The source is a woman between 18 and 29 years old in good health. The CDR3 spells CSADGERDLIGGEQFF. CDR3 sequence (DNA): TGCAGTGCGGATGGCGAGCGGGACCTAATAGGTGGTGAGCAGTTCTTC.